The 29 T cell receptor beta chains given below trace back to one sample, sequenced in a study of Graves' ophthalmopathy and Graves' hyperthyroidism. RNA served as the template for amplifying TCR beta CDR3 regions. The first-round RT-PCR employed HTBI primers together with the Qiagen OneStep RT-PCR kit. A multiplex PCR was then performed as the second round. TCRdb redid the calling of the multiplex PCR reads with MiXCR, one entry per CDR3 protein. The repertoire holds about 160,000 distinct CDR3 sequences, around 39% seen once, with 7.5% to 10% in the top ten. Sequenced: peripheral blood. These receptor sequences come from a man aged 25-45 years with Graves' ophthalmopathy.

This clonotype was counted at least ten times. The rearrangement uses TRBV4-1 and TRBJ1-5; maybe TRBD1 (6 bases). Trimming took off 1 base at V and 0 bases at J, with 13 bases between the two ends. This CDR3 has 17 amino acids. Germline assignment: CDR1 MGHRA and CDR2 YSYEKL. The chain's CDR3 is CASSQGQVGYSNQPQHF. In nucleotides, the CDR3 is TGCGCCAGCAGCCAAGGACAGGTGGGATATAGCAATCAGCCCCAGCATTTT.

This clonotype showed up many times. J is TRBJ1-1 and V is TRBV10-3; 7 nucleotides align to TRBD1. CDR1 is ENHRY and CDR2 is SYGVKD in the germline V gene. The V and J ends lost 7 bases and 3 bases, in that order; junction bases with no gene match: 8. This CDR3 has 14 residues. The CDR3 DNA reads TGTGCCATCACCAACACCGACAGGGACACTGAAGCTTTCTTT. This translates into CAITNTDRDTEAFF.

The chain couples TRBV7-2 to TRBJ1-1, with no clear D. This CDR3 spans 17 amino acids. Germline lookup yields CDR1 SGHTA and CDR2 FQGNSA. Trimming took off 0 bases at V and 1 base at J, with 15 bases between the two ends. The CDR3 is CASSLAFEPGRNTEAFF. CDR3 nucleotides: TGTGCCAGCAGCTTAGCTTTTGAGCCCGGACGGAACACTGAAGCTTTCTTT.

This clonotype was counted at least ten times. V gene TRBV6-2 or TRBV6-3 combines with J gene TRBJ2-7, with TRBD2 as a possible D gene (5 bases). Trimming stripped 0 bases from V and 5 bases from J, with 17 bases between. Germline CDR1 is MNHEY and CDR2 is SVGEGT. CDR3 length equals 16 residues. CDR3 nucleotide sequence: TGTGCCAGCAGTTACTCTCTATGGGAGAGAGTTAACGAGCAGTACTTC. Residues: CASSYSLWERVNEQYF.

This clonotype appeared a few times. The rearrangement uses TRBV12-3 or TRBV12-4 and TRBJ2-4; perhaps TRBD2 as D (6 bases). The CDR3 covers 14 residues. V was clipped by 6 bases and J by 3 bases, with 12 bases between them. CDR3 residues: CASSPAGRKNIQYF. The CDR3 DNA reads TGTGCCAGCAGCCCCGCGGGACGCAAAAACATTCAGTACTTC.

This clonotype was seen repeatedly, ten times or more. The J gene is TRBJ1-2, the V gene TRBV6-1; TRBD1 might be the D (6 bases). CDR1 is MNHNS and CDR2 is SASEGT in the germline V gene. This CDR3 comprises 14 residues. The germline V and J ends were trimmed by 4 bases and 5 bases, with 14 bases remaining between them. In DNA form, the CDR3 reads TGTGCCAGCAGTGTCCGGGGGCCGGAGTATGGCTACACCTTC. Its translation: CASSVRGPEYGYTF.

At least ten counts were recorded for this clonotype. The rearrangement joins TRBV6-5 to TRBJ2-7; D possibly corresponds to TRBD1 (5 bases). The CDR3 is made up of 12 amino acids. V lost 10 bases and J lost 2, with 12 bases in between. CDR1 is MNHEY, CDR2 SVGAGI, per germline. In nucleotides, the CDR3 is TGTGCCACCCGCCAGGGTCCCTACGAGCAGTACTTC. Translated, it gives CATRQGPYEQYF.

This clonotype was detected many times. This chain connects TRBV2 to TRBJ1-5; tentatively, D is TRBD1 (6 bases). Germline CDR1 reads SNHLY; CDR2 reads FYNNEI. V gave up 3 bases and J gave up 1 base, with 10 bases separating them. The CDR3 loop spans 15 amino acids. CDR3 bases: TGTGCCAGCAGTGAGGGGGGGCCGAGCAATCAGCCCCAGCATTTT. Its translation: CASSEGGPSNQPQHF.

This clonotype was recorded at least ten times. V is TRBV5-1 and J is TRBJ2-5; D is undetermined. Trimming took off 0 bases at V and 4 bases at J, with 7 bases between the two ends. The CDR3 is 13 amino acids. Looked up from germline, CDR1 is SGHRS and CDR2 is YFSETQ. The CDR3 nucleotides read TGCGCCAGCAGCTTGGAACAGACAGAGACCCAGTACTTC. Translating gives CASSLEQTETQYF. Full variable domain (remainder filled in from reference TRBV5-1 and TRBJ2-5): KAGVTQTPRYLIKTRGQQVTLSCSPISGHRSVSWYQQTPGQGLQFLFEYFSETQRNKGNFPGRFSGRQFSNSRSEMNVSTLELGDSALYLCASSLEQTETQYFGPGTRLLVL.

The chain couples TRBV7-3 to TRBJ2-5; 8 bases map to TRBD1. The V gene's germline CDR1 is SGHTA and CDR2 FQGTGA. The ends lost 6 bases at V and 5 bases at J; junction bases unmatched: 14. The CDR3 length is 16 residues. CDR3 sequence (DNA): TGTGCCAGCAGAAATCACGACAGGGGAGGATTGGAGACCCAGTACTTC. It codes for CASRNHDRGGLETQYF.

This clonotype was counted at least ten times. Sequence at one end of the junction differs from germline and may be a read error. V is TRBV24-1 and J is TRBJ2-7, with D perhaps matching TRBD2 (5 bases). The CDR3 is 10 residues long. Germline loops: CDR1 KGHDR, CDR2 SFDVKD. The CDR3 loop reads CATPLAGPFF. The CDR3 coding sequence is TGTGCCACCCCGCTCGCGGGCCCCTTCTTC.

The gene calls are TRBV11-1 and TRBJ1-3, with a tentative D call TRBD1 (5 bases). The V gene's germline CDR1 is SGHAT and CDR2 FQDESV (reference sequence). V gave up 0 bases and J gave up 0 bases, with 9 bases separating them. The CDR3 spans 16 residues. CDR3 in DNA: TGTGCCAGCAGCTTAGCGGATACAGGCTCTGGAAACACCATATATTTT. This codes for CASSLADTGSGNTIYF.

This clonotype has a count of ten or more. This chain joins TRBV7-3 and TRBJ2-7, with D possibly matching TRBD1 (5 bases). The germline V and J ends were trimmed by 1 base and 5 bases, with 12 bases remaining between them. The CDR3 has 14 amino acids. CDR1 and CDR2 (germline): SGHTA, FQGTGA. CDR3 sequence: CASSLSGQGNEQYF. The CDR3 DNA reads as TGTGCCAGCAGCTTAAGTGGCCAGGGAAACGAGCAGTACTTC.

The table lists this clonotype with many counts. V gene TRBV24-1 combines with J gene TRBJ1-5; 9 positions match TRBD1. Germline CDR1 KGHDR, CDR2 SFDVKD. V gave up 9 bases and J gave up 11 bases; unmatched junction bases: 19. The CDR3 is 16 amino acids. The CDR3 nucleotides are TGTGCCACCCAACCCCTGAGAGGACAGGGGAGGGTGGCCCAGCATTTT. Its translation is CATQPLRGQGRVAQHF.

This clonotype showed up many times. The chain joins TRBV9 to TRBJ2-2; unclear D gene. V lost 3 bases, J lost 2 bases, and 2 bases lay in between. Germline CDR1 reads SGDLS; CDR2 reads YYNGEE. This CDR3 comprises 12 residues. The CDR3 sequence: CASSGNTGELFF. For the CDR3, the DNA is TGTGCCAGCAGCGGAAACACCGGGGAGCTGTTTTTT. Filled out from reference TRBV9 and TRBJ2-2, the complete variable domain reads DSGVTQTPKHLITATGQRVTLRCSPRSGDLSVYWYQQSLDQGLQFLIQYYNGEERAKGNILERFSAQQFPDLHSELNLSSLELGDSALYFCASSGNTGELFFGEGSRLTVL.

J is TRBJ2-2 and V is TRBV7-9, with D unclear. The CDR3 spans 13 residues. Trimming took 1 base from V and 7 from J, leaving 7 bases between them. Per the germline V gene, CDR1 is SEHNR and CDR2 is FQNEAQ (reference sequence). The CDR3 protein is CASSLVPGGELFF. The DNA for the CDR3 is TGTGCCAGCAGCTTAGTCCCAGGCGGGGAGCTGTTTTTT.

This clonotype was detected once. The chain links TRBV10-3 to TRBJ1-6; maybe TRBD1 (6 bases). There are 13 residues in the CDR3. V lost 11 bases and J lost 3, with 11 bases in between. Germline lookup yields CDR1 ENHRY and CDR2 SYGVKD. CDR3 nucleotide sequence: TGTGCCGCCGCGGACAGCTATAATTCACCCCTCCACTTT. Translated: CAAADSYNSPLHF.

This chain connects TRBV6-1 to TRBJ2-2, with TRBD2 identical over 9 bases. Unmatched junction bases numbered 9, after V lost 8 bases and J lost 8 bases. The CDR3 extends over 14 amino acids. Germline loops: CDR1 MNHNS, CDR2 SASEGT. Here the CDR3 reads CASRAGGLWGELFF. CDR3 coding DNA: TGTGCCAGCCGGGCGGGAGGGCTTTGGGGGGAGCTGTTTTTT.

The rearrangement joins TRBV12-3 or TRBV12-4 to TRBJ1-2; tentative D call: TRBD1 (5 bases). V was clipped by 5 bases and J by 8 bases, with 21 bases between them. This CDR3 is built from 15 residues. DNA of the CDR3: TGTGCCAGCAGTCCAAGACCGGTGAGGGGCTACGGCTACACCTTC. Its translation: CASSPRPVRGYGYTF.

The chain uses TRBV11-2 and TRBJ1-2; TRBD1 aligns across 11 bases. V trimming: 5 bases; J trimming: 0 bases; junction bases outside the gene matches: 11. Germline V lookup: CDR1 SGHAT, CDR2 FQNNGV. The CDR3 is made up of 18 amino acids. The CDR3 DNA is TGTGCCAGCAGCCCAGGGGGTGGACAGGGGGCTGCTAACTATGGCTACACCTTC. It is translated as CASSPGGGQGAANYGYTF.

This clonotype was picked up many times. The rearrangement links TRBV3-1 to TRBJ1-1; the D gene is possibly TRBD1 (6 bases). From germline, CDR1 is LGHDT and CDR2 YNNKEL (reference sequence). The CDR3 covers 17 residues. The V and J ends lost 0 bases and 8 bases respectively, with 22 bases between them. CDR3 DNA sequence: TGTGCCAGCAGCCAAGAGAGGGGAACGACAGGTAATAAAGAAGCTTTCTTT. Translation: CASSQERGTTGNKEAFF.

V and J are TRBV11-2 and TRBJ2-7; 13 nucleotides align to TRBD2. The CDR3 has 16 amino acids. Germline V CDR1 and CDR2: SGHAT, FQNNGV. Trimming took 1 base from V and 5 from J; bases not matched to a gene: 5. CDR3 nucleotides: TGTGCCAGCAGCTTAGGGACTAGCGGGAGTACCCACGAGCAGTACTTC. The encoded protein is CASSLGTSGSTHEQYF.

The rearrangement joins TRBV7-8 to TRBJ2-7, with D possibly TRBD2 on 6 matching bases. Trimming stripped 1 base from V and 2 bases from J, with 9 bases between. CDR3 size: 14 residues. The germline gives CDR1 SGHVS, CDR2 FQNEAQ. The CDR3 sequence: CASSLGGGAYEQYF. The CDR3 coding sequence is TGTGCCAGCAGCTTAGGCGGAGGGGCCTACGAGCAGTACTTC.

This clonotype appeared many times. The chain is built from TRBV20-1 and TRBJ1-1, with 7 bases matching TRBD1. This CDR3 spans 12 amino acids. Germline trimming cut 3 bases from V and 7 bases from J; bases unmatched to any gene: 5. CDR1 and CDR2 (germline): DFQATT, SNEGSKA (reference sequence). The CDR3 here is CSAREGALEAFF. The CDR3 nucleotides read TGCAGTGCTAGGGAGGGGGCCCTTGAAGCTTTCTTT.

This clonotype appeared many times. The CDR3 spells CASSRRAGRTPEQYF. DNA of the CDR3: TGCGCCAGCAGCCGCCGGGCAGGGAGGACACCCGAGCAGTACTTC. The J gene is TRBJ2-7, the V gene TRBV4-3; D possibly corresponds to TRBD2 (6 bases). The CDR3 is 15 amino acids. Germline V gene sequence: CDR1 LGHNA, CDR2 YSLEER. With 4 bases removed from V and 6 bases from J, the gap between germline ends came to 19 bases.

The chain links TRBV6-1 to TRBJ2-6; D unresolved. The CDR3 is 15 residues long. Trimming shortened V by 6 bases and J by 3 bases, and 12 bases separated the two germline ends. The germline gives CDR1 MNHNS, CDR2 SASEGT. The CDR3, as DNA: TGTGCCAGCAGCCGTGGTGGGCTTGGGGCCAACGTCCTGACTTTC. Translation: CASSRGGLGANVLTF.

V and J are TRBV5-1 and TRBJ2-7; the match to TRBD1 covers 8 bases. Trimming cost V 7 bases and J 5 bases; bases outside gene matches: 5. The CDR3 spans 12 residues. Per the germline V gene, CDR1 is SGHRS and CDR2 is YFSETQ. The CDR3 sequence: CASGQGTHEQYF. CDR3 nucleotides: TGCGCCAGCGGACAGGGAACTCACGAGCAGTACTTC.

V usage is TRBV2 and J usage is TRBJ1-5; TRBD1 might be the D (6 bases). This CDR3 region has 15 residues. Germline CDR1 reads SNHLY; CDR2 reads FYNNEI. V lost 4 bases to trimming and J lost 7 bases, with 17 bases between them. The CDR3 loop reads CASSVSGGQRQPQHF. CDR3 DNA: TGTGCCAGCAGTGTTTCGGGGGGGCAGCGACAGCCCCAGCATTTT.

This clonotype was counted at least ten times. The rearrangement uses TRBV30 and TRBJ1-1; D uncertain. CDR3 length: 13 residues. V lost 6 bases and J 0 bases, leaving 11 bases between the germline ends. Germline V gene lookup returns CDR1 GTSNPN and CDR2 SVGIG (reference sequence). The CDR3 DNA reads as TGTGCCTGCCAACAGCTCATGAACACTGAAGCTTTCTTT. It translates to CACQQLMNTEAFF.